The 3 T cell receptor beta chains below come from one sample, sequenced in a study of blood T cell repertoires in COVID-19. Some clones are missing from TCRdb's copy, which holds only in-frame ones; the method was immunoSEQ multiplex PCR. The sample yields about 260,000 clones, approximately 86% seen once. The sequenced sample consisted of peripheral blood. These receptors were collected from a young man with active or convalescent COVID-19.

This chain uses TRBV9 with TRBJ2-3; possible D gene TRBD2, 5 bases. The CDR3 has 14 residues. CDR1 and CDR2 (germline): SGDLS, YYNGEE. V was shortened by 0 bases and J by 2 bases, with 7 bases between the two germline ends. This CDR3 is CASSVGESTDTQYF. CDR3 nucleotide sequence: TGTGCCAGCAGCGTAGGGGAGTCCACAGATACGCAGTATTTT.

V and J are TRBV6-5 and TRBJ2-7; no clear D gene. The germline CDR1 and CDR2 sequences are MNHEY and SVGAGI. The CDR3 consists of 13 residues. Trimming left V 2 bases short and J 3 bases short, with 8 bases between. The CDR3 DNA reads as TGTGCCAGCAGTTACGCTAGTAACTACGAGCAGTACTTC. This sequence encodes CASSYASNYEQYF.

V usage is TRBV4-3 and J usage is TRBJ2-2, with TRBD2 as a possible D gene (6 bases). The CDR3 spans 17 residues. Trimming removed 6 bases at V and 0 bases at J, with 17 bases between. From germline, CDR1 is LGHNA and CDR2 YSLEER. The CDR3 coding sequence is TGCGCCAGCAGAGTTCCTGGACTACGAACGAACACCGGGGAGCTGTTTTTT. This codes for CASRVPGLRTNTGELFF.